This TCR beta chain was captured by sequencing in a study of blood T cell repertoires in COVID-19. In the original processing: For nucleated cells, counts were estimated from reference gene primer amplification. The method was immunoSEQ multiplex PCR; TCRdb's version includes in-frame clones alone and lacks a portion of them. V, J and clone size were drawn from that table, and D and trimming were deduced from the DNA. This sample has more than 85,000 clones, with 70% to 90% found just once. Trimming stripped 1 base from V and 2 bases from J, with 12 bases between. Germline CDR1 LNHDA, CDR2 SQIVND (reference sequence). The CDR3 runs 16 residues.

This TCR derives from a man aged 50 or older with active COVID-19. The specimen sequenced was peripheral blood. The rearrangement uses TRBV19 and TRBJ1-3; D remains unclear. The CDR3 bases are TGTGCCAGTAGTATAGGATCGTATTCAGCTGGAAACACCATATATTTT. It translates to CASSIGSYSAGNTIYF.